The 14 T cell receptor beta chains below were found in one sample sequenced in a study of blood T cell repertoires in COVID-19. The protocol was immunoSEQ multiplex PCR, while the TCRdb copy is restricted to in-frame clones and leaves out a portion. The table includes around 170,000 clones, 88% detected once. The sample comprised peripheral blood. These receptors originate from a man in his 60s with acute or convalescent COVID-19.

This clone was observed a handful of times. The V gene is TRBV6-5, the J gene TRBJ1-5; the D gene is possibly TRBD1 (6 bases). The V end lost 7 bases, the J end lost 2 bases, and 15 bases lay between the germline ends. The CDR3 is 15 amino acids. Germline V lookup: CDR1 MNHEY, CDR2 SVGAGI. CDR3 region: CASTRTVGGNQPQHF. The DNA of the CDR3 is TGTGCCAGCACCAGGACAGTGGGTGGCAATCAGCCCCAGCATTTT.

The rearrangement joins TRBV2 to TRBJ2-3, with TRBD2 matching 13 bases. There are 14 residues in the CDR3. The V gene's germline CDR1 is SNHLY and CDR2 FYNNEI. The trim removed 8 bases at V and 4 bases at J, leaving 3 bases unmatched. The CDR3 DNA reads TGTGCCAGCCGGACTAGCGGGAGTGCAGATACGCAGTATTTT. Amino acids: CASRTSGSADTQYF.

The chain is built from TRBV6-6 and TRBJ1-5; TRBD1 might be the D (6 bases). Germline V gene lookup returns CDR1 MNHNY and CDR2 SVGAGI (reference sequence). CDR3 length: 15 residues. V lost 4 bases to trimming and J lost 5 bases, with 15 bases between them. In DNA, the CDR3 is TGTGCCAGCAGTTCAAGAGACAGGCCCCATCAGCCCCAGCATTTT. It codes for CASSSRDRPHQPQHF.

This rearrangement joins TRBV7-2 to TRBJ1-2, with 10 bases aligning to TRBD1. CDR3 size: 15 residues. Germline V lookup: CDR1 SGHTA, CDR2 FQGNSA. Trimming took 4 bases from V and 8 from J; bases not matched to a gene: 10. The CDR3 nucleotides read TGTGCCAGCAGCTCCCCCGGGACAGGGGTTAACGGCTACACCTTC. Its translation is CASSSPGTGVNGYTF.

The chain employs TRBV4-3 and TRBJ1-2, with TRBD1 matching over 8 bases. Trimming cost V 3 bases and J 6 bases; bases outside gene matches: 9. This CDR3 contains 15 residues. The germline gives CDR1 LGHNA, CDR2 YSLEER. The CDR3 coding sequence is TGCGCCAGCAGCCATGACGGACAGGGATTAGATGGCTACACCTTC. Protein: CASSHDGQGLDGYTF.

This chain links TRBV19 with TRBJ2-2; 9 positions agree with TRBD1. The CDR3 totals 14 residues. Germline lookup yields CDR1 LNHDA and CDR2 SQIVND (reference sequence). The ends lost 8 bases at V and 5 bases at J; junction bases unmatched: 6. The CDR3 here is CASDDRGKTGELFF. In nucleotides, the CDR3 is TGTGCCAGTGATGACAGGGGGAAAACCGGGGAGCTGTTTTTT.

This clone has at least ten counts. The genes are TRBV7-9 and TRBJ1-1, with D perhaps matching TRBD1 (5 bases). The V end lost 5 bases, the J end lost 1 base, and 17 bases lay between the germline ends. The CDR3 runs to 16 residues. Germline CDR1 is SEHNR and CDR2 is FQNEAQ (reference sequence). CDR3 residues: CASSPLSLGGNTEAFF. The CDR3 DNA is TGTGCCAGCAGCCCCCTTTCGCTGGGGGGGAACACTGAAGCTTTCTTT.

This chain connects TRBV19 to TRBJ2-1; TRBD1 matches at 7 bases. Germline V CDR1 and CDR2: LNHDA, SQIVND (reference sequence). With 7 bases clipped from V and 2 bases from J, the junction kept 5 bases outside the gene matches. CDR3 length: 14 residues. The CDR3 protein is CASKGTATYNEQFF. CDR3 in DNA: TGTGCCAGTAAAGGGACAGCGACCTACAATGAGCAGTTCTTC.

The chain couples TRBV30 to TRBJ1-2, with a weak D call TRBD1 (5 bases). Germline V CDR1 and CDR2: GTSNPN, SVGIG (reference sequence). The CDR3 covers 19 residues. V was shortened by 0 bases and J by 6 bases, with 29 bases between the two germline ends. CDR3 coding DNA: TGTGCCTGGAGTGTCCCCATTACTCAACCGGACAAGGCGGGACATGGCTACACCTTC. This translates into CAWSVPITQPDKAGHGYTF.

The rearrangement joins TRBV7-2 to TRBJ2-3; D possibly corresponds to TRBD1 (5 bases). Germline CDR1 and CDR2: SGHTA and FQGNSA. This CDR3 is 13 amino acids long. The V gene lost 5 bases and the J gene lost 3 bases, with 9 bases spanning the gap. CDR3 nucleotide sequence: TGTGCCAGCAGCCAACAGGAAACAGATACGCAGTATTTT. This codes for CASSQQETDTQYF.

Notes on this clone: Lacking the conserved final phenylalanine or tryptophan, this CDR3 likely reflects a read error. Because the CDR3's place on the DNA is in doubt, the DNA is left out and the CDR3 is given as listed by TCRdb. The V gene is TRBV4-1, the J gene TRBJ1-2. In germline, CDR1 is MGHRA, CDR2 YSYEKL. The CDR3 is 8 residues long, counting both termini. This CDR3 is CASSQDPS.

This CDR3 is CSADRDLEQFF. In nucleotides, the CDR3 is TGCAGCGCGGACAGGGATCTTGAGCAGTTCTTC. The chain links TRBV29-1 to TRBJ2-1, with 8 nucleotides matching TRBD1. Germline-derived CDR1 and CDR2 are SQVTM and ANQGSEA. Trimming at V came to 7 bases and at J to 9 bases, leaving 5 bases not matched to a gene. CDR3 length: 11 amino acids.

The gene calls are TRBV6-5 and TRBJ1-5, with no clear D. Per the germline V gene, CDR1 is MNHEY and CDR2 is SVGAGI. V was clipped by 1 base and J by 0 bases, with 4 bases between them. This CDR3 has 14 amino acids. CDR3 bases: TGTGCCAGCAGTTACTTGGCTAGCAATCAGCCCCAGCATTTT. Its translation is CASSYLASNQPQHF.

This clone was seen once. The chain links TRBV5-4 to TRBJ1-4, with 7 nucleotides matching TRBD1. V gave up 4 bases and J gave up 7 bases; unmatched junction bases: 7. Germline V lookup: CDR1 SGHNT, CDR2 YYREEE (reference sequence). There are 14 residues in the CDR3. DNA of the CDR3: TGTGCCAGCAGCGTCCGACAGGGAAGTGAAAAACTGTTTTTT. It translates to CASSVRQGSEKLFF.